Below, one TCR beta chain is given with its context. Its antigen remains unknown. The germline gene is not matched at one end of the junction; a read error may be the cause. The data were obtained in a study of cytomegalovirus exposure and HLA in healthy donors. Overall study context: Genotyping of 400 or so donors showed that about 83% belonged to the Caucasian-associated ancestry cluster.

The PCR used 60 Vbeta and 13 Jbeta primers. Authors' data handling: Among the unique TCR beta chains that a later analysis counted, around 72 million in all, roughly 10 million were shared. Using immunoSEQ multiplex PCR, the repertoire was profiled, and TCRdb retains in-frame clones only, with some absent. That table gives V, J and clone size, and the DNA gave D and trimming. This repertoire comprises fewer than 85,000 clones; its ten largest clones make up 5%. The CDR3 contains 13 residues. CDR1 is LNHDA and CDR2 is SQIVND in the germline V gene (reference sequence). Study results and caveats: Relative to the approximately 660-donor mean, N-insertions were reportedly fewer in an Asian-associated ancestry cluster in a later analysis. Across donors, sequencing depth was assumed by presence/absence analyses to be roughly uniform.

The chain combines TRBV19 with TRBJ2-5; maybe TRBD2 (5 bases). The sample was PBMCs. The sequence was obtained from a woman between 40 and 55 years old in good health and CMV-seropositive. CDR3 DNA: TGTGCCAGTAGCACGGACTTAGAAGAAACCCAGTACTTC. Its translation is CASSTDLEETQYF.